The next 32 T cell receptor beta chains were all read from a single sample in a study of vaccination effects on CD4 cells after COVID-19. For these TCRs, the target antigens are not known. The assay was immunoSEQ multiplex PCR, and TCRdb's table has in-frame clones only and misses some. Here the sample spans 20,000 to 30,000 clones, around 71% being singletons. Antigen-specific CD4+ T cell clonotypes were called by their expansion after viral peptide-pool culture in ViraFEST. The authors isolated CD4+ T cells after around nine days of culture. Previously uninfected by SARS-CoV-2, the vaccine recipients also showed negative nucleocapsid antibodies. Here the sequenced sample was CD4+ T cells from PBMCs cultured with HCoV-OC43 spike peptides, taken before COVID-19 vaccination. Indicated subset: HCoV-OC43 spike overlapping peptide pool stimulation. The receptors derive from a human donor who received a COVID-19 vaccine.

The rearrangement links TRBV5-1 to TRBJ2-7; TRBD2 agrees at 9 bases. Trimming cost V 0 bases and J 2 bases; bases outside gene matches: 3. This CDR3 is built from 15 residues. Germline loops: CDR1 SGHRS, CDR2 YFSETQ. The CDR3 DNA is TGCGCCAGCAGCTTGGGCAGCGGGGGGACCTACGAGCAGTACTTC. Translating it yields CASSLGSGGTYEQYF.

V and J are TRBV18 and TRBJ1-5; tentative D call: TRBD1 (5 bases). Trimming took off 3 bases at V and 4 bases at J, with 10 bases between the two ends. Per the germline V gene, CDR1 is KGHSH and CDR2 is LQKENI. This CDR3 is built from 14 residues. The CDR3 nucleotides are TGTGCCAGCTCACCCCGGGGGGGTAATCAGCCCCAGCATTTT. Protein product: CASSPRGGNQPQHF.

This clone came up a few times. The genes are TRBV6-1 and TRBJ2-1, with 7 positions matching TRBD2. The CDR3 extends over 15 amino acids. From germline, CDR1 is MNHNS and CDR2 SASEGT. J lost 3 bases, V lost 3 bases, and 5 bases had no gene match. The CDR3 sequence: CASSESGVNYNEQFF. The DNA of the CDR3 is TGTGCCAGCAGTGAGAGCGGGGTCAACTACAATGAGCAGTTCTTC.

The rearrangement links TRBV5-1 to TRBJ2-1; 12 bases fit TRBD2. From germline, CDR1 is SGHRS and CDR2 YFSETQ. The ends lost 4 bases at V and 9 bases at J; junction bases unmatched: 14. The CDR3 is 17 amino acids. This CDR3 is CASSRGASGGVDGEQFF. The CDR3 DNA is TGCGCCAGCAGCCGCGGGGCTAGCGGGGGGGTGGATGGTGAGCAGTTCTTC.

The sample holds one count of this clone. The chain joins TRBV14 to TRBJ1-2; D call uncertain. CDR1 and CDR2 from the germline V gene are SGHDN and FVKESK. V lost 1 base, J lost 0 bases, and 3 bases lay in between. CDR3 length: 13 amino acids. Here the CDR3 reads CASSQGPNYGYTF. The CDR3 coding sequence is TGTGCCAGCAGCCAAGGGCCTAACTATGGCTACACCTTC. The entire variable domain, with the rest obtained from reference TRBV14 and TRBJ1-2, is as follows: EAGVTQFPSHSVIEKGQTVTLRCDPISGHDNLYWYRRVMGKEIKFLLHFVKESKQDESGMPNNRFLAERTGGTYSTLKVQPAELEDSGVYFCASSQGPNYGYTFGSGTRLTVV.

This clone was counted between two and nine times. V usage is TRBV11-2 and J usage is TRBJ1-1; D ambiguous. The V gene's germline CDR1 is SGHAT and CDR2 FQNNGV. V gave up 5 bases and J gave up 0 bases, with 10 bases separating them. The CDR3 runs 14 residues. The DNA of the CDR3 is TGTGCCAGCAGCCGTGACGGAATGAACACTGAAGCTTTCTTT. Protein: CASSRDGMNTEAFF.

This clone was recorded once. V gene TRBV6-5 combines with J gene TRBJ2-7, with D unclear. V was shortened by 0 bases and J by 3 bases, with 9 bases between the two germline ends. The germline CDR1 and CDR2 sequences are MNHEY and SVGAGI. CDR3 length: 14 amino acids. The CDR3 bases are TGTGCCAGCAGTTACTCGATGGATGACTACGAGCAGTACTTC. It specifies CASSYSMDDYEQYF.

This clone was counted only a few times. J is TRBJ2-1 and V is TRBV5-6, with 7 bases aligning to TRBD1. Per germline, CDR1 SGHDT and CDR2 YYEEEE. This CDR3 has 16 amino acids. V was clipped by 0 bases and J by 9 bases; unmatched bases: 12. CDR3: CASSLEIYYRDSEQFF. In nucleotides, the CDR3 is TGTGCCAGCAGCTTGGAAATATATTACCGGGACAGTGAGCAGTTCTTC.

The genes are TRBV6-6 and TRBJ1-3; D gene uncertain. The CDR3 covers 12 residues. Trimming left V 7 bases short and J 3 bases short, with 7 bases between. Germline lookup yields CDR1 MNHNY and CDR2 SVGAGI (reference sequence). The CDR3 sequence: CASKTNGNTIYF. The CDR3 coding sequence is TGTGCCAGCAAAACCAATGGAAACACCATATATTTT.

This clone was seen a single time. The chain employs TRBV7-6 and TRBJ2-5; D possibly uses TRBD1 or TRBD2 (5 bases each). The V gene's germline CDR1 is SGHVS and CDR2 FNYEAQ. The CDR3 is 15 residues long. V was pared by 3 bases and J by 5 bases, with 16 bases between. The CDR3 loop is CASSFGWTGRETQYF. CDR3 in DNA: TGTGCCAGCAGCTTCGGATGGACGGGACGGGAGACCCAGTACTTC.

This chain's CDR3 is CASSPGQNTEAFF. Here the CDR3 DNA reads TGTGCCAGCTCACCGGGACAGAACACTGAAGCTTTCTTT. V and J are TRBV18 and TRBJ1-1; D might be TRBD1 (6 bases). The CDR3 covers 13 residues. In germline, CDR1 is KGHSH, CDR2 LQKENI. Trimming shortened V by 3 bases and J by 1 base, and 6 bases separated the two germline ends.

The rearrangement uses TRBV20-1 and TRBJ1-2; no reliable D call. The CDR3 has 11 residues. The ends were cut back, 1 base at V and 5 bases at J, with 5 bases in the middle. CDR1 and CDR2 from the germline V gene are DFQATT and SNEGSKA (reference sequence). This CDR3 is CSARAKYGYTF. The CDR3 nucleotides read TGCAGTGCTAGAGCCAAGTATGGCTACACCTTC.

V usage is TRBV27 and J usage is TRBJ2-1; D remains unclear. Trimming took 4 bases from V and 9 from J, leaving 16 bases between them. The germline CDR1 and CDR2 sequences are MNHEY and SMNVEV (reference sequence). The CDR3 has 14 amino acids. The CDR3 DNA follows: TGTGCCAGCAGTTCGAGATACTCTCGGGTTGAGCAGTTCTTC. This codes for CASSSRYSRVEQFF.

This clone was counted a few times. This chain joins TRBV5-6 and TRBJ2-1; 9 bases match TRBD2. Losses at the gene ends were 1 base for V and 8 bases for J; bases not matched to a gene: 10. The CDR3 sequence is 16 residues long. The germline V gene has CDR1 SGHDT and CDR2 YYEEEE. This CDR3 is CASSLFGSGSYYEQFF. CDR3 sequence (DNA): TGTGCCAGCAGCTTGTTCGGTAGCGGGAGTTATTATGAGCAGTTCTTC.

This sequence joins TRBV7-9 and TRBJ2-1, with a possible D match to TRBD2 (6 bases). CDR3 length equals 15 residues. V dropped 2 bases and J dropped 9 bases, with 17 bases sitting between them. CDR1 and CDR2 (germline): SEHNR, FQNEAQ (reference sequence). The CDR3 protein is CASSLPRDGDFEQFF. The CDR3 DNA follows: TGTGCCAGCAGCTTACCCAGGGATGGGGACTTTGAGCAGTTCTTC.

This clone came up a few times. CDR3 loop: CASSVRWYGELFF. For the CDR3, the DNA is TGTGCCAGCAGTGTTAGGTGGTATGGGGAGCTGTTTTTT. The V gene is TRBV2, the J gene TRBJ2-2, with D hard to call. Trimming removed 4 bases at V and 8 bases at J, with 11 bases between. Looked up from germline, CDR1 is SNHLY and CDR2 is FYNNEI. CDR3 length: 13 residues.

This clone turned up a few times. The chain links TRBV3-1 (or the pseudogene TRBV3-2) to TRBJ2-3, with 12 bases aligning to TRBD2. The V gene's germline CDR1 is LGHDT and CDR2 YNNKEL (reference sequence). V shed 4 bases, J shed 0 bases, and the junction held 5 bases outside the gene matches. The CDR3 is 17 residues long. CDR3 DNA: TGTGCCAGCAGCCCTCCCCTAGCGGGGGGGAGCACAGATACGCAGTATTTT. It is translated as CASSPPLAGGSTDTQYF.

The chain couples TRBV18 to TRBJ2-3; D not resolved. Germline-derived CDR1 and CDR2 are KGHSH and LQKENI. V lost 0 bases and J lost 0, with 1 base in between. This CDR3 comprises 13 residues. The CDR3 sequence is CASSPPSTDTQYF. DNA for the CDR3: TGTGCCAGCTCACCACCAAGCACAGATACGCAGTATTTT.

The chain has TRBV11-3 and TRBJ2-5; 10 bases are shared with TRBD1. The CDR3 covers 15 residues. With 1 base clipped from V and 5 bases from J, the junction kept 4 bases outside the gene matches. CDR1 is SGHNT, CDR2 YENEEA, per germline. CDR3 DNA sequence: TGTGCCAGCAGCTTAGGGACAGGGGGGGACGAGACCCAGTACTTC. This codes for CASSLGTGGDETQYF.

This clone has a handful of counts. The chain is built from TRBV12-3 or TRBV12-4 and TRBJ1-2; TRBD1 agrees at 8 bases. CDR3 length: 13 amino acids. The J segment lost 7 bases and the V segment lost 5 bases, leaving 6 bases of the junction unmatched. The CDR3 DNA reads TGTGCCAGCAGTGGGTGGACAGGGCTTGGCTACACCTTC. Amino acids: CASSGWTGLGYTF.

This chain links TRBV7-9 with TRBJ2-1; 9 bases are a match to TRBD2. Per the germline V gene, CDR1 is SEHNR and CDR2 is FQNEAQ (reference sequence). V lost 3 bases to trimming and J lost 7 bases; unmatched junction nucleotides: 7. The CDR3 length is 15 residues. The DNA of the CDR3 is TGTGCCAGCAGCTTGATGGCGGGGGGGGGTAATGAGCAGTTCTTC. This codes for CASSLMAGGGNEQFF.

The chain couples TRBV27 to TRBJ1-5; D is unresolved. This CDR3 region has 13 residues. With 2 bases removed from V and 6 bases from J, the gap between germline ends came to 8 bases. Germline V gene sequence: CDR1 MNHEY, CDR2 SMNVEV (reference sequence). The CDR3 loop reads CASSLEGRQPQHF. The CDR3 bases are TGTGCCAGCAGTTTAGAGGGTCGTCAGCCCCAGCATTTT.

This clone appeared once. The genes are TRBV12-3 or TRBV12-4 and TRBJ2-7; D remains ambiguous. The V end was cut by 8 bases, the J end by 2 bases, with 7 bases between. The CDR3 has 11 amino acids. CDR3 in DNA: TGTGCCAGCGGCATAGCCTACGAGCAGTACTTC. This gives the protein CASGIAYEQYF.

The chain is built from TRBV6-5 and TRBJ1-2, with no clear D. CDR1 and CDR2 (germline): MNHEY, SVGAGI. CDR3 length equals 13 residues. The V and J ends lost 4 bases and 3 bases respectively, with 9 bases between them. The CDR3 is CASSSPLDYGYTF. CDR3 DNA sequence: TGTGCCAGCAGTTCCCCCCTAGACTATGGCTACACCTTC.

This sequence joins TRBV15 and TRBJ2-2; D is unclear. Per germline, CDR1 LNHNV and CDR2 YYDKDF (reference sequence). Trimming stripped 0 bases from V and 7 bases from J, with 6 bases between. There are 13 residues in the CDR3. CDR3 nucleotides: TGTGCCACCAGCAGAGACGGATACGGGGAGCTGTTTTTT. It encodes CATSRDGYGELFF.

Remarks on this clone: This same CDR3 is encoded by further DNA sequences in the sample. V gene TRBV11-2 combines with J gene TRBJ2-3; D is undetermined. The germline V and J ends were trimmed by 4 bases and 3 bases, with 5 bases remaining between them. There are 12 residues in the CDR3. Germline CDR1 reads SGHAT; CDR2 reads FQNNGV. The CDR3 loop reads CASSSNTDTQYF. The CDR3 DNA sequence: TGTGCCAGCAGCTCGAATACAGATACGCAGTATTTT. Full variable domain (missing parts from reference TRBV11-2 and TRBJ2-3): EAGVAQSPRYKIIEKRQSVAFWCNPISGHATLYWYQQILGQGPKLLIQFQNNGVVDDSQLPKDRFSAERLKGVDSTLKIQPAKLEDSAVYLCASSSNTDTQYFGPGTRLTVL.

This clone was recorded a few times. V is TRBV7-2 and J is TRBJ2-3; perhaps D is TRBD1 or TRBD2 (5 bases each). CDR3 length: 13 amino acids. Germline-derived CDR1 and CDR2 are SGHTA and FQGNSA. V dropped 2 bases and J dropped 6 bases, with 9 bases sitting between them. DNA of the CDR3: TGTGCCAGCAGCTTATCCTGGGACGATACGCAGTATTTT. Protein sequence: CASSLSWDDTQYF.

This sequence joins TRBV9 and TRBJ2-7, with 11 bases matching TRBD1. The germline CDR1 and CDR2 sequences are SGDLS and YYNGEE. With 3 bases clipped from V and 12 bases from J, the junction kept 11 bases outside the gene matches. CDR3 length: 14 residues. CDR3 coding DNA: TGTGCCAGCAGCGCCCGGGACAGGGGGACTACAAGGTACTTC. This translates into CASSARDRGTTRYF.

CDR3 nucleotides: TGCAGCGCCGGACAGGGGAAAATCGACTACACCTTC. Amino acids: CSAGQGKIDYTF. The chain carries TRBV29-1 and TRBJ1-2, with 9 bases that match TRBD1. CDR1 and CDR2 from the germline V gene are SQVTM and ANQGSEA. The ends lost 7 bases at V and 10 bases at J; junction bases unmatched: 10. There are 12 residues in the CDR3. The variable domain in full, completed from reference TRBV29-1 and TRBJ1-2, reads SAVISQKPSRDICQRGTSLTIQCQVDSQVTMMFWYRQQPGQSLTLIATANQGSEATYESGFVIDKFPISRPNLTFSTLTVSNMSPEDSSIYLCSAGQGKIDYTFGSGTRLTVV.

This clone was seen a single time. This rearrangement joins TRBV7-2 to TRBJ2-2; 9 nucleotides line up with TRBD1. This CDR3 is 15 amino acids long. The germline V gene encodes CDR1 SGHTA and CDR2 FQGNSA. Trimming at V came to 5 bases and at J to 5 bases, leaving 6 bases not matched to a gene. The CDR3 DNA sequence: TGTGCCAGCAGCAGGGGACAGGGCGGAACCGGGGAGCTGTTTTTT. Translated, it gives CASSRGQGGTGELFF.

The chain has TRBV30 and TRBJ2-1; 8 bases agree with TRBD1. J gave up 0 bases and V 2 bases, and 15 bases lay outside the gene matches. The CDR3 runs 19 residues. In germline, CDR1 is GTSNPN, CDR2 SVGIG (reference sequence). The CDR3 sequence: CAWSWFLGQGGSSYNEQFF. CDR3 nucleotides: TGTGCCTGGAGTTGGTTCTTAGGACAGGGAGGAAGCTCCTACAATGAGCAGTTCTTC.

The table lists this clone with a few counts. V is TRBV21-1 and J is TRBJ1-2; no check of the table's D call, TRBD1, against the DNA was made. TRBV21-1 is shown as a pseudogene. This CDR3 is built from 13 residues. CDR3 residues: CASSKRDSYGYTF. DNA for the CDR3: TGTGCCAGCAGCAAAAGGGACAGCTATGGCTACACCTTC.